This entry lists 31 T cell receptor beta chains sequenced from one sample in a study of early T cells in non-severe SARS-CoV-2 infection. TCRdb passed the 5' RACE reads through MiXCR, listing each CDR3 protein once. The sample carries fewer than 80,000 distinct CDR3 sequences, about 10% recorded once. The material sequenced was whole blood, taken at baseline. The receptors derive from an adult who was a healthcare worker with PCR-confirmed SARS-CoV-2 infection or an uninfected control (not recorded which).

To note about this clonotype: Its ends do not fully match the called genes, so a read error is possible. The chain employs TRBV11-2 and TRBJ2-2; 11 nucleotides align to TRBD2. Germline V CDR1 and CDR2: SGHAT, FQNNGV. The CDR3 extends over 18 amino acids. The CDR3: CATSRWGLAVTNTGELFF. The CDR3 DNA reads as TGTGCCACCAGCCGATGGGGACTAGCGGTAACGAACACCGGGGAGCTGTTTTTT.

Ten or more counts support this clonotype. The chain couples TRBV7-3 to TRBJ1-3, with 8 bases lining up with TRBD1. The CDR3 runs to 15 residues. The V and J ends lost 4 bases and 0 bases, in that order; junction bases with no gene match: 2. The germline gives CDR1 SGHTA, CDR2 FQGTGA. CDR3 nucleotide sequence: TGTGCCAGCAGCTCCGGACAGGGCTCTGGAAACACCATATATTTT. Amino acid sequence: CASSSGQGSGNTIYF.

This clonotype was counted many times. The chain combines TRBV20-1 with TRBJ2-5; a possible D gene is TRBD2 (6 bases). In germline, CDR1 is DFQATT, CDR2 SNEGSKA (reference sequence). The CDR3 length is 11 residues. DNA for the CDR3: TGCTCACGACTAGTCCGGGAGACCCAGTACTTC. Translated, it gives CSRLVRETQYF.

This clonotype was seen only a few times. J is TRBJ1-2 and V is TRBV6-2 or TRBV6-3; 7 bases are a match to TRBD1. The CDR3 consists of 13 residues. V dropped 7 bases and J dropped 8; count of bases not matched to a gene: 10. Germline CDR1 MNHEY, CDR2 SVGEGT. Here the CDR3 reads CASTTDRLGGYTF. CDR3 nucleotide sequence: TGTGCCAGCACCACGGACAGGCTTGGGGGCTACACCTTC.

This clonotype was recorded many times. CDR3 nucleotide sequence: TGTGCCAGCAGCCGAAGAGGTGGGACAGGGTCCCGTTATGGCTACACCTTC. This translates into CASSRRGGTGSRYGYTF. This chain links TRBV14 with TRBJ1-2; 9 positions agree with TRBD1. The junction had 14 bases not matched to a gene; V was cut back by 4 bases and J by 5 bases. The CDR3 has 17 residues. CDR1 and CDR2 from the germline V gene are SGHDN and FVKESK. Together with reference TRBV14 and TRBJ1-2, the CDR3 gives the full variable domain: EAGVTQFPSHSVIEKGQTVTLRCDPISGHDNLYWYRRVMGKEIKFLLHFVKESKQDESGMPNNRFLAERTGGTYSTLKVQPAELEDSGVYFCASSRRGGTGSRYGYTFGSGTRLTVV.

This clonotype was found a few times. The chain uses TRBV6-2 or TRBV6-3 and TRBJ2-3, with a tentative D call TRBD1 (6 bases). Deletions cut 7 bases from V and 6 bases from J, with 8 bases between. The germline CDR1 and CDR2 sequences are MNHEY and SVGEGT. The length of the CDR3 is 11 residues. CDR3 protein: CASNTGDTQYF. In nucleotides, the CDR3 is TGTGCCAGCAACACAGGGGATACGCAGTATTTT.

In this sample, this clonotype turned up many times. V and J are TRBV7-6 and TRBJ2-5; no reliable D call. V shed 4 bases and J shed 2 bases, with 8 bases lying between them. This CDR3 has 13 residues. The V gene's germline CDR1 is SGHVS and CDR2 FNYEAQ. The CDR3: CASSSRAQETQYF. CDR3 DNA: TGTGCCAGCAGCTCCCGGGCTCAAGAGACCCAGTACTTC.

This clonotype was seen ten or more times. The chain couples TRBV7-9 to TRBJ2-4; D is perhaps TRBD1 or TRBD2 (5 bases each). Germline CDR1 is SEHNR and CDR2 is FQNEAQ (reference sequence). The ends were cut back, 5 bases at V and 8 bases at J, with 10 bases in the middle. This CDR3 contains 12 residues. CDR3 region: CASSAGTYIQYF. In nucleotides, the CDR3 is TGTGCCAGCAGCGCCGGGACCTACATTCAGTACTTC.

This clonotype was seen a handful of times. The chain uses TRBV5-6 and TRBJ2-1; the match to TRBD1 covers 8 bases. The CDR3 has 16 amino acids. V trimming: 6 bases; J trimming: 0 bases; junction bases outside the gene matches: 8. CDR1 and CDR2 (germline): SGHDT, YYEEEE. The CDR3 region is CASIGRGRSSYNEQFF. CDR3 DNA: TGTGCCAGCATTGGCAGGGGGCGATCCTCCTACAATGAGCAGTTCTTC.

This clonotype was counted ten times or more. V is TRBV7-9 and J is TRBJ2-3; 10 bases fit TRBD2. This CDR3 contains 15 residues. The V segment lost 4 bases and the J segment 3 bases; nucleotides outside the gene matches: 4. The germline V gene encodes CDR1 SEHNR and CDR2 FQNEAQ (reference sequence). DNA of the CDR3: TGTGCCAGCAGCTCGCCTAGCGGGAGTACAGATACGCAGTATTTT. Translated, it gives CASSSPSGSTDTQYF.

This clonotype has ten or more counts. V and J are TRBV7-2 and TRBJ2-3; D remains unclear. CDR3 length: 12 amino acids. The V end lost 5 bases, the J end lost 4 bases, and 7 bases lay between the germline ends. Germline CDR1 SGHTA, CDR2 FQGNSA. CDR3 sequence: CASSPHSDTQYF. The CDR3 nucleotides are TGTGCCAGCAGCCCCCACTCAGATACGCAGTATTTT.

This clonotype was counted many times. The V and J genes are TRBV7-2 and TRBJ2-7; 12 bases align to TRBD2. Germline-derived CDR1 and CDR2 are SGHTA and FQGNSA. The CDR3 is 14 residues long. V lost 6 bases to trimming and J lost 3 bases; unmatched junction nucleotides: 3. DNA of the CDR3: TGTGCCAGCAGGTGGACTAGCGGGAACTACGAGCAGTACTTC. Residues: CASRWTSGNYEQYF.

There are many counts of this clonotype. The chain carries TRBV29-1 and TRBJ2-2; maybe TRBD1 (6 bases). Trimming left V 4 bases short and J 0 bases short, with 12 bases between. The length of the CDR3 is 15 residues. In germline, CDR1 is SQVTM, CDR2 ANQGSEA. CDR3: CSVGRDITNTGELFF. The CDR3 nucleotides are TGCAGCGTTGGACGGGACATAACGAACACCGGGGAGCTGTTTTTT.

This clonotype was seen a handful of times. The chain combines TRBV7-2 with TRBJ2-3; D is uncertain. Between the trimmed V and J ends, which lost 5 bases and 7 bases, there was a span of 7 bases. The CDR3 covers 11 residues. From germline, CDR1 is SGHTA and CDR2 FQGNSA. CDR3 in DNA: TGTGCCAGCAGCCTCTCTCATACGCAGTATTTT. This gives the protein CASSLSHTQYF.

This clonotype was seen many times. The chain combines TRBV27 with TRBJ1-4, with a weak D call TRBD1 (5 bases). The V end was cut by 7 bases, the J end by 8 bases, with 17 bases between. Germline V gene lookup returns CDR1 MNHEY and CDR2 SMNVEV (reference sequence). This CDR3 is built from 14 residues. The CDR3 sequence is CASTKGQGNEKLFF. CDR3 nucleotide sequence: TGTGCCAGCACGAAGGGGCAGGGCAACGAAAAACTGTTTTTT.

The V call is TRBV4-2, the J call TRBJ2-3; D gene uncertain. Germline CDR1 is LGHNA and CDR2 is YNFKEQ. Trimming shortened V by 1 base and J by 0 bases, and 11 bases separated the two germline ends. The CDR3 spans 16 residues. The CDR3 DNA follows: TGTGCCAGCAGCCAAGTAGTCGAAACTAGCACAGATACGCAGTATTTT. This gives the protein CASSQVVETSTDTQYF.

This clonotype was observed at least ten times. The rearrangement uses TRBV2 and TRBJ2-2; 9 bases line up with TRBD1. Unmatched junction bases numbered 2, after V lost 6 bases and J lost 0 bases. This CDR3 has 15 residues. Germline-derived CDR1 and CDR2 are SNHLY and FYNNEI. CDR3 protein: CASRDRGPNTGELFF. The CDR3 bases are TGTGCCAGCAGGGACAGGGGTCCGAACACCGGGGAGCTGTTTTTT. Supplemented by reference TRBV2 and TRBJ2-2, the full variable domain reads EPEVTQTPSHQVTQMGQEVILRCVPISNHLYFYWYRQILGQKVEFLVSFYNNEISEKSEIFDDQFSVERPDGSNFTLKIRSTKLEDSAMYFCASRDRGPNTGELFFGEGSRLTVL.

This sequence joins TRBV6-5 and TRBJ2-2; possible D gene TRBD1, 6 bases. The germline V gene has CDR1 MNHEY and CDR2 SVGAGI. The ends were cut back, 6 bases at V and 7 bases at J, with 12 bases in the middle. This CDR3 has 13 residues. CDR3 loop: CASSRTGSGELFF. In DNA, the CDR3 is TGTGCCAGCAGCAGAACAGGGAGCGGGGAGCTGTTTTTT.

This clonotype has only a few counts. The V gene is TRBV20-1, the J gene TRBJ2-5; 9 nucleotides agree with TRBD1. The junction had 5 bases not matched to a gene; V was cut back by 4 bases and J by 2 bases. The CDR3 runs to 14 residues. Germline V gene sequence: CDR1 DFQATT, CDR2 SNEGSKA (reference sequence). The CDR3, as DNA: TGCAGTGCTACTTCCGGGACAGGGCAAGAGACCCAGTACTTC. The encoded protein is CSATSGTGQETQYF.

This clonotype has a count of ten or more. The chain is built from TRBV15 and TRBJ1-1; D unclear. The CDR3 spans 15 residues. From germline, CDR1 is LNHNV and CDR2 YYDKDF (reference sequence). V lost 0 bases to trimming and J lost 0 bases, with 8 bases between them. CDR3 residues: CATSRDAGVNTEAFF. The CDR3 DNA is TGTGCCACCAGCAGAGATGCCGGTGTGAACACTGAAGCTTTCTTT.

This clonotype showed up just a few times. This rearrangement joins TRBV13 to TRBJ2-7; 8 nucleotides match TRBD2. Trimming took 7 bases from V and 0 from J; bases not matched to a gene: 17. The germline CDR1 and CDR2 sequences are PRHDT and FYEKMQ (reference sequence). The CDR3 has 18 residues. CDR3 amino acids: CASTGGLEKGWSSYEQYF. The CDR3 DNA follows: TGTGCCAGCACCGGGGGACTAGAGAAGGGTTGGAGCTCCTACGAGCAGTACTTC.

This clonotype occurred a few times. This chain links TRBV4-3 with TRBJ2-2; D possibly corresponds to TRBD2 (6 bases). Trimming left V 0 bases short and J 5 bases short, with 10 bases between. CDR3 size: 15 residues. Germline CDR1 and CDR2: LGHNA and YSLEER. CDR3 amino acids: CASSQDLLATGELFF. The CDR3 DNA is TGCGCCAGCAGCCAAGATTTACTAGCAACCGGGGAGCTGTTTTTT.

The table lists this clonotype with a few counts. V is TRBV12-3 or TRBV12-4 and J is TRBJ1-5; TRBD1 aligns across 7 bases. J lost 7 bases, V lost 5 bases, and 11 bases had no gene match. This CDR3 region has 15 residues. In DNA, the CDR3 is TGTGCCAGCAGTCCTGGGACAGAATTCGGGCAGCCCCAGCATTTT. It encodes CASSPGTEFGQPQHF.

This clonotype was detected only a few times. J is TRBJ1-4 and V is TRBV29-1, with 8 bases aligning to TRBD1. Losses at the gene ends were 6 bases for V and 5 bases for J; bases not matched to a gene: 8. This CDR3 spans 14 amino acids. Germline loops: CDR1 SQVTM, CDR2 ANQGSEA. The CDR3 protein is CSVKDRELNEKLFF. As DNA, the CDR3 is TGCAGCGTGAAGGACAGGGAGCTAAATGAAAAACTGTTTTTT.

This clonotype occurred many times. The chain joins TRBV19 to TRBJ2-5; D may correspond to TRBD1 or TRBD2 (5 bases each). Germline CDR1 and CDR2: LNHDA and SQIVND (reference sequence). V was cut by 1 base and J by 3 bases, with 6 bases left in between. The CDR3 covers 13 residues. CDR3 coding DNA: TGTGCCAGTAGTATAGGAGGGGAAGAGACCCAGTACTTC. It encodes CASSIGGEETQYF.

The chain combines TRBV29-1 with TRBJ2-2; 7 bases match TRBD2. CDR1 is SQVTM, CDR2 ANQGSEA, per germline. The CDR3 spans 13 residues. J lost 1 base, V lost 7 bases, and 3 bases had no gene match. The CDR3 DNA follows: TGCAGCGCGGGCGGGGGGAACACCGGGGAGCTGTTTTTT. Its protein is CSAGGGNTGELFF.

V and J are TRBV20-1 and TRBJ1-1; D is uncertain. CDR3 length: 15 amino acids. V was pared by 1 base and J by 0 bases, with 12 bases between. CDR1 is DFQATT, CDR2 SNEGSKA, per germline (reference sequence). CDR3 nucleotide sequence: TGCAGTGCTAGAGTACCCCAGGATATGAACACTGAAGCTTTCTTT. As protein: CSARVPQDMNTEAFF.

In this sample, this clonotype turned up a few times. The chain has TRBV29-1 and TRBJ2-5; possible D gene TRBD1, 5 bases. V lost 4 bases and J lost 8, with 20 bases in between. The CDR3 has 14 amino acids. CDR1 and CDR2 (germline): SQVTM, ANQGSEA. As DNA, the CDR3 is TGCAGCGTTGGAGTAGCAGGGATAGGTCCTACCCAGTACTTC. This gives the protein CSVGVAGIGPTQYF.

V and J are TRBV7-3 and TRBJ2-1; D unresolved. CDR1 is SGHTA and CDR2 is FQGTGA in the germline V gene. V was clipped by 1 base and J by 0 bases, with 7 bases between them. CDR3 size: 15 residues. The CDR3 bases are TGTGCCAGCAGCTTAATGTATAGCTCCTACAATGAGCAGTTCTTC. Translating gives CASSLMYSSYNEQFF.

J is TRBJ2-3 and V is TRBV20-1; possible D gene TRBD2, 5 bases. V lost 1 base and J 4 bases, leaving 12 bases between the germline ends. The CDR3 has 14 residues. Germline V gives CDR1 DFQATT, CDR2 SNEGSKA (reference sequence). The CDR3 region is CSARAERLADTQYF. In nucleotides, the CDR3 is TGCAGTGCTAGAGCTGAGCGGTTGGCAGATACGCAGTATTTT.

The rearrangement uses TRBV25-1 and TRBJ2-7; the match to TRBD2 covers 10 bases. In germline, CDR1 is MGHDK, CDR2 SYGVNS. V was pared by 4 bases and J by 0 bases, with 3 bases of the junction left unmatched. The CDR3 consists of 15 residues. CDR3 amino acids: CASSASGRASYEQYF. The DNA for the CDR3 is TGTGCCAGCAGTGCAAGCGGGAGGGCCTCCTACGAGCAGTACTTC.